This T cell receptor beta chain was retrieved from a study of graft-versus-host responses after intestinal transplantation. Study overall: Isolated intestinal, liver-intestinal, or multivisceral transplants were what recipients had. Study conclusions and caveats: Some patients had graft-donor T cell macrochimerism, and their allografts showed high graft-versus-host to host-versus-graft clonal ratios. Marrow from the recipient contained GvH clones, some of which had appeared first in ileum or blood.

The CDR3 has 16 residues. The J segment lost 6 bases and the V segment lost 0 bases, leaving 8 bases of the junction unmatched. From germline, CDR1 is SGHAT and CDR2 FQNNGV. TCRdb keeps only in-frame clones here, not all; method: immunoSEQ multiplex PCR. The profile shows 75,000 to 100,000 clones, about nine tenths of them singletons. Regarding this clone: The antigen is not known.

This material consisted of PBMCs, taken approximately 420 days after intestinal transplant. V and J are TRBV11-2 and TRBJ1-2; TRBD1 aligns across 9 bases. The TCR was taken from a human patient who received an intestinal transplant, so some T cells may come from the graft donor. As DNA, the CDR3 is TGTGCCAGCAGCTTAGATCGGACAGGGGAAGTGAATGGCTACACCTTC. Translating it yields CASSLDRTGEVNGYTF.